These 13 T cell receptor beta chains originate from one sample sequenced in a study of T cell changes during pregnancy in multiple sclerosis. The protocol was immunoSEQ multiplex PCR, while the TCRdb copy is restricted to in-frame clones and leaves out a portion. The sample comprises about 36,000 clones, roughly 93% of which are singletons, and approximately 0.38% rests with the top ten. Sequencing was performed on CD4+ T cells from peripheral blood mononuclear cells, taken in the first trimester of pregnancy. The source is a female donor with multiple sclerosis, enrolled in a pregnancy study.

V gene TRBV6-1 combines with J gene TRBJ2-5, with D perhaps matching TRBD2 (6 bases). Per the germline V gene, CDR1 is MNHNS and CDR2 is SASEGT. The ends were cut back, 0 bases at V and 2 bases at J, with 19 bases in the middle. The CDR3 contains 18 residues. The CDR3 bases are TGTGCCAGCAGTGAAGCGCTTCAGGGAGGTGGGATTCAAGAGACCCAGTACTTC. Its protein product is CASSEALQGGGIQETQYF.

The chain carries TRBV5-4 and TRBJ2-5; possibly TRBD2 for D (6 bases). Germline lookup yields CDR1 SGHNT and CDR2 YYREEE (reference sequence). The CDR3 sequence is 15 residues long. V was pared by 4 bases and J by 4 bases, with 17 bases between. The CDR3 region is CASSPRGGIVETQYF. The DNA of the CDR3 is TGTGCCAGCAGCCCAAGGGGCGGGATCGTAGAGACCCAGTACTTC.

J is TRBJ1-1 and V is TRBV15; a possible D gene is TRBD1 (5 bases). The CDR3 contains 14 residues. With 3 bases removed from V and 3 bases from J, the gap between germline ends came to 11 bases. Per germline, CDR1 LNHNV and CDR2 YYDKDF (reference sequence). CDR3 nucleotide sequence: TGTGCCACCAGCAGCAAGGGGTGGGACACTGAAGCTTTCTTT. Protein product: CATSSKGWDTEAFF.

The chain employs TRBV9 and TRBJ2-1, with a tentative D call TRBD1 (5 bases). V was pared by 0 bases and J by 5 bases, with 9 bases between. In germline, CDR1 is SGDLS, CDR2 YYNGEE. The CDR3 is made up of 14 amino acids. CDR3 region: CASSVAYRNNEQFF. CDR3 bases: TGTGCCAGCAGCGTAGCTTACAGGAACAATGAGCAGTTCTTC.

The gene calls are TRBV4-2 and TRBJ1-2, with a possible D match to TRBD1 (6 bases). V gave up 1 base and J gave up 4 bases, with 13 bases separating them. The CDR3 sequence is 15 residues long. Germline V lookup: CDR1 LGHNA, CDR2 YNFKEQ. The DNA of the CDR3 is TGTGCCAGCAGCCAAGCGGGCCAGGGGCTCTATGGCTACACCTTC. Its translation is CASSQAGQGLYGYTF.

This rearrangement joins TRBV7-3 to TRBJ2-2, with a weak D call TRBD1 (5 bases). CDR3 length: 14 residues. Looked up from germline, CDR1 is SGHTA and CDR2 is FQGTGA. Deletions cut 3 bases from V and 1 base from J, with 6 bases between. In DNA form, the CDR3 reads TGTGCCAGCAGCTTTAGGGGGAACACCGGGGAGCTGTTTTTT. This encodes CASSFRGNTGELFF.

This clone was observed a few times. The V call is TRBV5-4, the J call TRBJ1-1; D uncertain. Germline-derived CDR1 and CDR2 are SGHNT and YYREEE (reference sequence). The CDR3 extends over 13 amino acids. V was clipped by 7 bases and J by 2 bases, with 12 bases between them. The chain's CDR3 is CASALSSNTEAFF. CDR3 nucleotide sequence: TGTGCCAGCGCGTTATCGTCAAACACTGAAGCTTTCTTT.

The rearrangement uses TRBV6-5 and TRBJ1-6; D is possibly TRBD1 (5 bases). Trimming took off 4 bases at V and 2 bases at J, with 12 bases between the two ends. This CDR3 contains 16 residues. In germline, CDR1 is MNHEY, CDR2 SVGAGI. The chain's CDR3 is CASSFGRATYNSPLHF. The DNA of the CDR3 is TGTGCCAGCAGTTTCGGCAGGGCCACCTATAATTCACCCCTCCACTTT.

V is TRBV9 and J is TRBJ2-3; 8 bases fit TRBD1. After removal of 6 bases from V and 2 bases from J, the junction contained 8 bases not matched to a gene. The CDR3 is 15 residues long. The germline gives CDR1 SGDLS, CDR2 YYNGEE. The CDR3 spells CASTKDRVYTDTQYF. In DNA form, the CDR3 reads TGTGCCAGCACCAAGGACAGGGTATACACAGATACGCAGTATTTT.

The chain recombines TRBV28 with TRBJ2-7; 13 bases are a match to TRBD2. This CDR3 contains 15 residues. Looked up from germline, CDR1 is MDHEN and CDR2 is SYDVKM. Unmatched junction bases numbered 10, after V lost 8 bases and J lost 6 bases. The CDR3 nucleotides are TGTGCCAGCTCCGCCACAACTAGCGGGAGGGGCGAGCAGTACTTC. Encoded protein: CASSATTSGRGEQYF.

The V and J genes are TRBV7-6 and TRBJ2-5; no definite D call. CDR3 length: 14 amino acids. The V gene's germline CDR1 is SGHVS and CDR2 FNYEAQ. Trimming shortened V by 5 bases and J by 4 bases, and 14 bases separated the two germline ends. CDR3 DNA: TGTGCCAGCAGCCCCGTGCTGGCATTAGAGACCCAGTACTTC. As protein: CASSPVLALETQYF.

The chain uses TRBV18 and TRBJ2-3, with no clear D. CDR1 KGHSH and CDR2 LQKENI come from the germline V gene. The CDR3 length is 14 residues. V lost 3 bases and J lost 5, with 12 bases in between. The CDR3 region has the DNA TGTGCCAGCTCACCCCCATGGGCTGGAGATACGCAGTATTTT. Translating it yields CASSPPWAGDTQYF.

This chain links TRBV5-1 with TRBJ1-2; 7 nucleotides match TRBD1. The junction had 6 bases not matched to a gene; V was cut back by 0 bases and J by 4 bases. Germline CDR1 is SGHRS and CDR2 is YFSETQ. CDR3 length: 15 residues. The CDR3: CASSLDTGARYGYTF. The DNA for the CDR3 is TGCGCCAGCAGCTTGGATACAGGGGCGCGCTATGGCTACACCTTC.